These T cell receptor beta chains were read from a single sample in a study of control samples from healthy donors and cancer patients. The protocol was immunoSEQ multiplex PCR, while the TCRdb copy is restricted to in-frame clones and leaves out a portion. The repertoire holds 150,000 or so clones, around 93% seen once, with roughly 3.9% in the top ten. The material sequenced was blood. These receptors all come from a woman aged 60-75 years in good health. Both conserved end residues are part of each CDR3. D genes are given only for firm matches. Only part of the rows carry a size: once, few, many, or a class if the clone is expanded.

d_gene	abundance	j_gene	v_gene	CDR3nt	CDR3aa
-	-	TRBJ1-2	TRBV11-2	TGTGCCAGCAGCTTAGATCATGGGGGGGCGTATGGCTACACCTTC	CASSLDHGGAYGYTF
-	-	TRBJ2-3	TRBV2	TGTGCCAGCAGTTTTAGCACGACGGATACGCAGTATTTT	CASSFSTTDTQYF
-	-	TRBJ1-2	TRBV3-1/TRBV3-2	TGTGCCAGCAGTCTCGGGGCGACCGGTGGCTACACCTTC	CASSLGATGGYTF
-	-	TRBJ1-2	TRBV7-2	TGTGCCAGCAGCTTAGCACCGAACATCTATGGCTACACCTTC	CASSLAPNIYGYTF
-	-	TRBJ1-5	TRBV6-5	TGTGCCAGCCGACTCGACAGGTCCAATCAGCCCCAGCATTTT	CASRLDRSNQPQHF
TRBD1	-	TRBJ2-3	TRBV10-2	TGCGCCAGCAGTGGGACAGGTGATTCAGATACGCAGTATTTT	CASSGTGDSDTQYF
-	-	TRBJ1-2	TRBV6-2/TRBV6-3	TGTGCCAGCAGTTACCCCCGGGCGGCGAGTGACTATGGCTACACCTTC	CASSYPRAASDYGYTF
-	-	TRBJ1-3	TRBV9	TGTGCCAGCAGCTACGACCAGGGCCCTGGAAACACCATATATTTT	CASSYDQGPGNTIYF
-	-	TRBJ1-2	TRBV27	TGTGCCAGCAGTATCCGGGGACCGGCGGCTAACTATGGCTACACCTTC	CASSIRGPAANYGYTF
-	-	TRBJ2-2	TRBV5-1	TGCGCCAGCAGCCCTGACAGCCCGGCCGGCACCGGGGAGCTGTTTTTT	CASSPDSPAGTGELFF
TRBD1	-	TRBJ1-2	TRBV5-1	TGCGCCAGCAGCTGGGGACAGGGCTTTAACTATGGCTACACCTTC	CASSWGQGFNYGYTF
TRBD1	-	TRBJ2-7	TRBV30	TGTGCCTGGGGACAGGGGGCTGGAGAGCAGTACTTC	CAWGQGAGEQYF
TRBD1	few	TRBJ2-7	TRBV7-9	TGTGCCAGCACCAAACAAGCAGGGGGCTACGAGCAGTACTTC	CASTKQAGGYEQYF
-	-	TRBJ1-1	TRBV19	TGTGCCACAGACTACGGGGCTGAAGCTTTCTTT	CATDYGAEAFF
TRBD1	-	TRBJ1-6	TRBV7-9	TGTGCCAGCAGCTCGAGAGGGGACAGAAATTCACCCCTCCACTTT	CASSSRGDRNSPLHF
TRBD1	-	TRBJ1-4	TRBV3-1/TRBV3-2	TGTGCCAGCAGCAACAGGGGGCAGGATGAAAAACTGTTTTTT	CASSNRGQDEKLFF
TRBD2	-	TRBJ2-2	TRBV3-1/TRBV3-2	TGTGCCAGCAGCCAAGTGACTAGCGGGGGACCCGGGGAGCTGTTTTTT	CASSQVTSGGPGELFF
TRBD1	-	TRBJ2-1	TRBV7-8	TGTGCCAGCAGCTTAACCCCCGACAGGGCGGCCTACAATGAGCAGTTCTTC	CASSLTPDRAAYNEQFF
TRBD1	-	TRBJ1-6	TRBV5-5	TGTGCCAGCAGCCACTTGGGACAGAATAATTCACCCCTCCACTTT	CASSHLGQNNSPLHF
-	-	TRBJ2-1	TRBV12-5	TGTGCTAGTGGTCTGGCCGATGAGCAGTTCTTC	CASGLADEQFF
-	once	TRBJ1-1	TRBV5-4	TGTGCCAGCAGCTTGGGTATGGATCTGCCGAAAATGGCTTTCTTT	CASSLGMDLPKMAFF
TRBD1	once	TRBJ1-6	TRBV19	TGTGCCAGTAGTTTCACAAGGACAGGTGGGAATTCACCCCTCCACTTT	CASSFTRTGGNSPLHF
TRBD1	once	TRBJ1-4	TRBV6-5	TGTGCCAGCAGCGTGGGACAGGGGAACGAAAAACTGTTTTTT	CASSVGQGNEKLFF
TRBD1	-	TRBJ2-7	TRBV11-2	TGTGCCAGCAGCCTGCGGGACAGGGGGAGGCAGTACTTC	CASSLRDRGRQYF
-	-	TRBJ1-5	TRBV5-1	TGCGCCAGCAGCGTGGACAGCAATCAGCCCCAGCATTTT	CASSVDSNQPQHF